These 21 T cell receptor beta chains originate from one sample sequenced in a study of neurological immune-mediated disorders. A single record per CDR3 protein comes from TCRdb applying MiXCR to the 5' RACE reads. The profile covers approximately 20,000 distinct CDR3 sequences, with more than 14% appearing a single time and around 16% taken by the ten largest. Sequencing used PBMCs. These receptors originate from a female donor with HTLV-1-associated myelopathy (HAM/TSP).

This clonotype was observed many times. The CDR3 loop is CASSNRGTYEQYF. In DNA form, the CDR3 reads TGTGCCAGCAGCAACAGGGGAACCTACGAGCAGTACTTC. The V gene is TRBV2, the J gene TRBJ2-7; TRBD1 matches at 7 bases. The germline CDR1 and CDR2 sequences are SNHLY and FYNNEI. V lost 6 bases to trimming and J lost 2 bases; unmatched junction nucleotides: 4. This CDR3 is 13 amino acids long.

This clonotype was seen many times. V gene TRBV9 combines with J gene TRBJ2-7; TRBD2 matches 7 bases. J gave up 5 bases and V 0 bases, and 8 bases lay outside the gene matches. The CDR3 spans 15 residues. CDR1 SGDLS and CDR2 YYNGEE come from the germline V gene. The CDR3 reads CASSVDLTSFNEQYF. The DNA for the CDR3 is TGTGCCAGCAGCGTAGATTTGACTAGCTTCAACGAGCAGTACTTC.

This chain joins TRBV5-4 and TRBJ2-7, with 7 bases lining up with TRBD1. CDR1 is SGHNT and CDR2 is YYREEE in the germline V gene (reference sequence). Trimming cost V 2 bases and J 3 bases; bases outside gene matches: 5. CDR3 length equals 14 residues. Here the CDR3 reads CASSFRDRGYEQYF. In DNA form, the CDR3 reads TGTGCCAGCAGCTTCCGGGACAGAGGCTACGAGCAGTACTTC.

This clonotype was picked up many times. The gene calls are TRBV20-1 and TRBJ1-6, with 7 bases lining up with TRBD1. CDR1 and CDR2 from the germline V gene are DFQATT and SNEGSKA (reference sequence). The CDR3 is made up of 14 amino acids. V shed 5 bases, J shed 8 bases, and the junction held 9 bases outside the gene matches. This CDR3 reads CSALRPGQDSPLHF. CDR3 sequence (DNA): TGCAGTGCTCTTCGCCCAGGACAGGATTCACCCCTCCACTTT.

This clonotype was observed a single time. A read error may account for a junction end that differs from germline. The J gene is TRBJ2-1, the V gene TRBV20-1; 10 bases are shared with TRBD2. Germline CDR1 and CDR2: DFQATT and SNEGSKA (reference sequence). The CDR3 runs to 14 residues. The chain's CDR3 is CSARDGTSVNEKFF. CDR3 in DNA: TGCAGTGCTAGAGACGGGACTAGCGTCAATGAGAAGTTCTTC.

The table lists this clonotype with many counts. V is TRBV15 and J is TRBJ2-7; 10 bases match TRBD2. The CDR3 has 14 residues. The ends lost 4 bases at V and 5 bases at J; junction bases unmatched: 5. CDR1 is LNHNV, CDR2 YYDKDF, per germline (reference sequence). CDR3 bases: TGTGCCACCAGCACGGGGACTAGCGTCGACGAGCAGTACTTC. Protein sequence: CATSTGTSVDEQYF.

About this clonotype: It is unclear where the CDR3 begins or ends on the DNA, so no DNA is shown, and the CDR3 is as TCRdb lists it. The chain uses TRBV21-1 and TRBJ1-1; the tabulated D call, TRBD1, remains unverified against the DNA. TRBV21-1 is termed a pseudogene. The CDR3 adds up to 22 amino acids, both ends counted. The CDR3 sequence is CASSFYICSASGPGSLNTEAFF.

The chain carries TRBV20-1 and TRBJ1-3; TRBD1 matches at 11 bases. The CDR3 covers 14 residues. V lost 6 bases, J lost 10 bases, and 11 bases stayed unmatched. Per the germline V gene, CDR1 is DFQATT and CDR2 is SNEGSKA (reference sequence). CDR3 loop: CSAPGQGEGKTIYF. For the CDR3, the DNA is TGCAGTGCCCCGGGACAGGGGGAAGGGAAAACCATATATTTT.

Many counts were recorded for this clonotype. This sequence joins TRBV11-3 and TRBJ2-7; TRBD1 aligns across 7 bases. CDR3 length equals 14 residues. After removal of 1 base from V and 7 bases from J, the junction contained 7 bases not matched to a gene. Germline V gene lookup returns CDR1 SGHNT and CDR2 YENEEA. The CDR3: CASSLVGGAKEQYF. The DNA for the CDR3 is TGTGCCAGCAGCTTAGTAGGGGGCGCGAAGGAGCAGTACTTC.

This clonotype was seen many times. The chain employs TRBV15 and TRBJ2-3, with TRBD1 matching over 9 bases. V lost 3 bases to trimming and J lost 4 bases; unmatched junction nucleotides: 8. This CDR3 is built from 16 residues. Looked up from germline, CDR1 is LNHNV and CDR2 is YYDKDF (reference sequence). The CDR3 DNA follows: TGTGCCACCAGCAGTGGGGACAGGGCTGGCCCAGATACGCAGTATTTT. As protein: CATSSGDRAGPDTQYF.

The chain has TRBV5-4 and TRBJ1-2, with TRBD1 matching over 7 bases. The junction had 8 bases not matched to a gene; V was cut back by 0 bases and J by 3 bases. Looked up from germline, CDR1 is SGHNT and CDR2 is YYREEE (reference sequence). This CDR3 spans 16 amino acids. CDR3 residues: CASSLGFRGRDYGYTF. CDR3 in DNA: TGTGCCAGCAGCTTGGGTTTTAGGGGGCGAGACTATGGCTACACCTTC.

The chain joins TRBV5-6 to TRBJ2-1; 9 bases map to TRBD2. Germline CDR1 is SGHDT and CDR2 is YYEEEE. V was pared by 4 bases and J by 8 bases, with 7 bases of the junction left unmatched. This CDR3 comprises 14 residues. CDR3 DNA sequence: TGTGCCAGCAGCAGTAGCGGGGGTGGGGATGAGCAGTTCTTC. Amino acid sequence: CASSSSGGGDEQFF.

This clonotype was recorded at least ten times. The chain has TRBV6-5 and TRBJ2-6; D remains unclear. This CDR3 has 15 amino acids. Trimming removed 6 bases at V and 1 base at J, with 10 bases between. Germline V gene sequence: CDR1 MNHEY, CDR2 SVGAGI. DNA for the CDR3: TGTGCCAGCAGCGTTACAGAATCTGGGGCCAACGTCCTGACTTTC. Its protein is CASSVTESGANVLTF.

This clonotype appeared many times. CDR3 amino acids: CAISESGGEQFF. For the CDR3, the DNA is TGTGCCATCAGTGAGTCGGGTGGGGAGCAGTTCTTC. The rearrangement joins TRBV10-3 to TRBJ2-1; no definite D call. V shed 0 bases and J shed 10 bases, with 7 bases lying between them. CDR1 is ENHRY and CDR2 is SYGVKD in the germline V gene. The CDR3 extends over 12 amino acids.

In this sample, this clonotype turned up many times. The V and J genes are TRBV20-1 and TRBJ2-1; D is undetermined. Germline V gene lookup returns CDR1 DFQATT and CDR2 SNEGSKA (reference sequence). The germline V and J ends were trimmed by 4 bases and 10 bases, with 14 bases remaining between them. This CDR3 comprises 12 residues. The CDR3, as DNA: TGCAGTGCTACCCCTAATCTGCTCGAGCAGTTCTTC. Encoded protein: CSATPNLLEQFF.

This clonotype was found many times. This rearrangement joins TRBV20-1 to TRBJ2-7; no reliable D call. Germline CDR1 and CDR2: DFQATT and SNEGSKA (reference sequence). V shed 3 bases and J shed 2 bases, with 8 bases lying between them. The CDR3 sequence is 12 residues long. The CDR3: CSASRRTYEQYF. The CDR3 DNA reads TGCAGTGCTAGCAGACGGACCTACGAGCAGTACTTC.

This clonotype was picked up many times. This rearrangement joins TRBV7-8 to TRBJ2-1, with 8 positions matching TRBD1. The CDR3 contains 15 residues. The germline V gene encodes CDR1 SGHVS and CDR2 FQNEAQ. Unmatched junction bases numbered 10, after V lost 5 bases and J lost 7 bases. CDR3 loop: CASSTPLGQANEQFF. The CDR3 DNA reads as TGTGCCAGCAGCACTCCATTGGGACAGGCAAATGAGCAGTTCTTC.

This clonotype came up many times. One junction end does not reproduce the germline sequence, and a read error may be involved. This rearrangement joins TRBV20-1 to TRBJ2-3, with 8 positions matching TRBD2. Germline CDR1 DFQATT, CDR2 SNEGSKA (reference sequence). The CDR3 has 14 amino acids. The CDR3 DNA sequence: TGCAGTGCCAGAGGGCGGGGGGAGGCAGATACGCAGTATTTT. Residues: CSARGRGEADTQYF.

This clonotype is labeled medium-sized. The CDR3 DNA follows: TGCAGCGTTGAAGGGGGACCGAACAATACCTACAATGAGCAGTTCTTC. It codes for CSVEGGPNNTYNEQFF. This chain links TRBV29-1 with TRBJ2-1, with D perhaps being TRBD1 or TRBD2 (5 bases each). V lost 1 base to trimming and J lost 2 bases, with 15 bases between them. CDR3 length equals 16 residues. The germline V gene has CDR1 SQVTM and CDR2 ANQGSEA.

This clonotype was counted at least ten times. Written as DNA, the CDR3 is TGTGCCAGCAGCTGGACTAGTGCCTACGAGCAGTACTTC. This gives the protein CASSWTSAYEQYF. The chain uses TRBV7-2 and TRBJ2-7; TRBD2 aligns across 7 bases. V lost 4 bases and J lost 2; bases outside the gene matches: 2. Per the germline V gene, CDR1 is SGHTA and CDR2 is FQGNSA. The CDR3 totals 13 residues.

This clonotype showed up many times. J is TRBJ2-5 and V is TRBV21-1. TRBV21-1 is a known pseudogene. The CDR3 spans 14 residues. The CDR3 DNA reads TGTGCCAGCAGCAAAGAAGAGTCGATCGAGACCCAGTACTTC. The encoded protein is CASSKEESIETQYF.